This T cell receptor beta chain comes out of a study of siplizumab effects on memory and regulatory T cells. Broader study findings: The drug siplizumab significantly decreased the alloreactive sequences that could be traced to unstimulated CD4+ memory cells.

Assay: immunoSEQ multiplex PCR; the TCRdb copy retains only in-frame clones and omits some. Of 110,000 or so clones listed, about 92% were seen once; the top ten hold about 0.34%. V lost 1 base and J 6 bases, leaving 9 bases between the germline ends. This CDR3 region has 13 residues. The germline gives CDR1 LNHDA, CDR2 SQIVND (reference sequence). Concerning this clone itself: The antigen is undetermined.

The chain recombines TRBV19 with TRBJ1-1; D remains ambiguous. The clonotype comes from a human donor in good health. The sample taken for sequencing was CD4+ T cells sorted from blood. CDR3 amino acids: CASSIVSFAEAFF. The CDR3 region has the DNA TGTGCCAGTAGTATAGTCTCATTCGCTGAAGCTTTCTTT.